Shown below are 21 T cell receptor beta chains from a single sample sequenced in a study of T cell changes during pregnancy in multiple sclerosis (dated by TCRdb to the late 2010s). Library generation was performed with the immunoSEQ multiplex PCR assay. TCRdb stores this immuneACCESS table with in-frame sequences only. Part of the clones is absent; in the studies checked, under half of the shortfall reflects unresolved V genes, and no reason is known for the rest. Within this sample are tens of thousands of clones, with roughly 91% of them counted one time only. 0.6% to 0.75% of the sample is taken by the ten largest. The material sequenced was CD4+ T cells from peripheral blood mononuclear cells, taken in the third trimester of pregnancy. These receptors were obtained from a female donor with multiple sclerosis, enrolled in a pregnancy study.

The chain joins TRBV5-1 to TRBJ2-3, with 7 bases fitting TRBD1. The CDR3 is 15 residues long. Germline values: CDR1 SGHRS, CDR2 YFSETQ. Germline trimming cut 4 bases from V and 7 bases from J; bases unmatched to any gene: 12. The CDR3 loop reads CASSMGTVIGNTQYF. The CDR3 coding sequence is TGCGCCAGCAGCATGGGGACAGTGATTGGGAATACGCAGTATTTT.

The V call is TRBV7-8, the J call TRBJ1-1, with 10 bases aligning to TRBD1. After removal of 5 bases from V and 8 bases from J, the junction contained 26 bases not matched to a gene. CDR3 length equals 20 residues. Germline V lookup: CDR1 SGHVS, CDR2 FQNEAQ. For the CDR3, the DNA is TGTGCCAGCAGCCCTTATCTGATCTTGGGACAGGGGAAACCCGGACACGAAGCTTTCTTT. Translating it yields CASSPYLILGQGKPGHEAFF.

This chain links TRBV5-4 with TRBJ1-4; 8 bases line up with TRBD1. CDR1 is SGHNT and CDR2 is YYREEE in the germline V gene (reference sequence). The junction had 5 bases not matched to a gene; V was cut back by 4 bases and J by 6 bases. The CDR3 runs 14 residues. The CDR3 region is CASSPGGLDEKLFF. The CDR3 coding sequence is TGTGCCAGCAGCCCAGGGGGCTTGGATGAAAAACTGTTTTTT.

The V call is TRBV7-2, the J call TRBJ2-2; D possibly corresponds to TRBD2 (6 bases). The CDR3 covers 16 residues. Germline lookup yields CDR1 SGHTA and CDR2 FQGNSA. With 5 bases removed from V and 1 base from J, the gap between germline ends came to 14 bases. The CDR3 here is CASSPVGGRNTGELFF. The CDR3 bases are TGTGCCAGCAGCCCCGTTGGGGGGAGGAACACCGGGGAGCTGTTTTTT.

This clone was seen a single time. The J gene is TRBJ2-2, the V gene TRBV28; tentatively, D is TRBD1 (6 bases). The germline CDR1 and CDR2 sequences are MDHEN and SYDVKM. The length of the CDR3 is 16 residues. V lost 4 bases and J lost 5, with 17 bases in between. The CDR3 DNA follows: TGTGCCAGCAGTTCTCGCTTAGGGGGTGGGACCGGGGAGCTGTTTTTT. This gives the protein CASSSRLGGGTGELFF.

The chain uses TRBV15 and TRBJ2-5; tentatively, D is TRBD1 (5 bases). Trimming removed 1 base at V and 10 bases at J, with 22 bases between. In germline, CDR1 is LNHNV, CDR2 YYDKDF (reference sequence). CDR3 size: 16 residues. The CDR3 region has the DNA TGTGCCACCAGCAGAGGCGACCTTCTAGGGCAGGGTGTCCAGTACTTC. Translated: CATSRGDLLGQGVQYF.

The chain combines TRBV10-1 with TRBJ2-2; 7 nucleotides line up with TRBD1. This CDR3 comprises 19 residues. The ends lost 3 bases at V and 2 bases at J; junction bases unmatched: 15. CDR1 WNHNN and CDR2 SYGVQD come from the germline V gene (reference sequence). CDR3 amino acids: CASSEGIWGTEKNTGELFF. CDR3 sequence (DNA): TGCGCCAGCAGTGAAGGTATATGGGGGACAGAGAAAAACACCGGGGAGCTGTTTTTT.

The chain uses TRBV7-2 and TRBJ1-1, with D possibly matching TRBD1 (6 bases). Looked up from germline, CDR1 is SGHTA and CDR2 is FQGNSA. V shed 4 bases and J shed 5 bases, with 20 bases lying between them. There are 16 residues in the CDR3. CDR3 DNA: TGTGCCAGCAGCTCTATTGGGGGGGGCGGGGGTACTGAAGCTTTCTTT. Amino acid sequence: CASSSIGGGGGTEAFF.

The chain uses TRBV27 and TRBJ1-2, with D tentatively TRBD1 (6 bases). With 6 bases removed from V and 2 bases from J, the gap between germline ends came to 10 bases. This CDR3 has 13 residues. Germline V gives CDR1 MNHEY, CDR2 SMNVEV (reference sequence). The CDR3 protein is CASSRDTNYGYTF. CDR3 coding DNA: TGTGCCAGCAGCCGGGACACCAACTATGGCTACACCTTC.

The CDR3 protein is CATRDAGIGELFF. For the CDR3, the DNA is TGTGCCACCCGGGACGCGGGGATCGGGGAGCTGTTTTTT. The rearrangement links TRBV15 to TRBJ2-2; perhaps TRBD2 as D (6 bases). The germline V gene has CDR1 LNHNV and CDR2 YYDKDF (reference sequence). The V end was cut by 8 bases, the J end by 7 bases, with 14 bases between. This CDR3 is built from 13 residues.

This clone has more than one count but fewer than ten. CDR3 residues: CASRLDRVDLGYTF. The CDR3 region has the DNA TGTGCCAGCAGACTGGACAGGGTGGATCTTGGCTACACCTTC. This chain uses TRBV7-9 with TRBJ1-2; 8 bases are shared with TRBD1. The CDR3 contains 14 residues. Germline V CDR1 and CDR2: SEHNR, FQNEAQ (reference sequence). Unmatched junction bases numbered 10, after V lost 6 bases and J lost 7 bases.

The CDR3 sequence: CASSFHSNQPQHF. The CDR3 DNA sequence: TGTGCCAGCAGTTTTCATAGCAATCAGCCCCAGCATTTT. V gene TRBV28 combines with J gene TRBJ1-5; D gene ambiguous. CDR3 size: 13 residues. Germline V gene sequence: CDR1 MDHEN, CDR2 SYDVKM. V lost 3 bases, J lost 0 bases, and 3 bases lay in between.

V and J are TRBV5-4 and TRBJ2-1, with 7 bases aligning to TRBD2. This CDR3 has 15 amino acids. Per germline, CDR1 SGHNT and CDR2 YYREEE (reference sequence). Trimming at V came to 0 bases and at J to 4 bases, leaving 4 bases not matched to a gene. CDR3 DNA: TGTGCCAGCAGCTTGGGCCTAGCGGATTACAATGAGCAGTTCTTC. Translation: CASSLGLADYNEQFF.

In DNA form, the CDR3 reads TGTGCCAGCAGTTACTCCGACAGGTACAACGAGCAGTACTTC. Its protein product is CASSYSDRYNEQYF. This rearrangement joins TRBV6-5 to TRBJ2-7; D is possibly TRBD1 (6 bases). Germline CDR1 MNHEY, CDR2 SVGAGI. Trimming pared 0 bases from V and 5 bases from J, leaving 11 bases between. This CDR3 comprises 14 residues.

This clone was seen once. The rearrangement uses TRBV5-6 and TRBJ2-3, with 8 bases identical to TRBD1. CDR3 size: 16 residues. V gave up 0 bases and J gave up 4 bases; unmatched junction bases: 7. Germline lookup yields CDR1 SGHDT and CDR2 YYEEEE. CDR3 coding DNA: TGTGCCAGCAGCTTGGCTCAGGGGGCGCAGCCAGATACGCAGTATTTT. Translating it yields CASSLAQGAQPDTQYF.

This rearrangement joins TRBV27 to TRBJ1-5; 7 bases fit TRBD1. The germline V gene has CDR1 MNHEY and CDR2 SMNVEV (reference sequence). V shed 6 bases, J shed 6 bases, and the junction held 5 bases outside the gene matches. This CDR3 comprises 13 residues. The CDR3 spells CASRTNRGQPQHF. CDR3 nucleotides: TGTGCCAGCAGGACTAACAGGGGTCAGCCCCAGCATTTT.

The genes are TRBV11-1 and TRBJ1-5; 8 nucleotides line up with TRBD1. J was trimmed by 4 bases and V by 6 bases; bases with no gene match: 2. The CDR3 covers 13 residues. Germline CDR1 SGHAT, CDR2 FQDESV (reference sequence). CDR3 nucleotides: TGTGCCAGCAGTCGGGACAGGAATCAGCCCCAGCATTTT. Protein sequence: CASSRDRNQPQHF.

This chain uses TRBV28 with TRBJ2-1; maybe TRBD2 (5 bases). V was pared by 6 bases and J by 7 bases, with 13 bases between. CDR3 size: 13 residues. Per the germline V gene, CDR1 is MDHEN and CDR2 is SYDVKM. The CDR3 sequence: CASRPEVQNEQFF. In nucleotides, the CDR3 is TGTGCCAGCAGACCGGAGGTACAGAATGAGCAGTTCTTC. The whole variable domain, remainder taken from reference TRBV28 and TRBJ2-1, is DVKVTQSSRYLVKRTGEKVFLECVQDMDHENMFWYRQDPGLGLRLIYFSYDVKMKEKGDIPEGYSVSREKKERFSLILESASTNQTSMYLCASRPEVQNEQFFGPGTRLTVL.

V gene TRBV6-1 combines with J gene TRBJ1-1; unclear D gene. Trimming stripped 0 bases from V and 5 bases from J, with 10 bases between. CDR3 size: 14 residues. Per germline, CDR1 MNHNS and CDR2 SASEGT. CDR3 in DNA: TGTGCCAGCAGTGAAGCGTCCCGAGGGACTGAAGCTTTCTTT. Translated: CASSEASRGTEAFF.

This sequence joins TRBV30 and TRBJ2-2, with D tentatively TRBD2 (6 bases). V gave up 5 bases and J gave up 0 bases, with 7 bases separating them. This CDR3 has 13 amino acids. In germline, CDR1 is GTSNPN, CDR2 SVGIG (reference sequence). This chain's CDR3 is CAWRGTNTGELFF. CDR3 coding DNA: TGTGCCTGGCGGGGGACGAACACCGGGGAGCTGTTTTTT.

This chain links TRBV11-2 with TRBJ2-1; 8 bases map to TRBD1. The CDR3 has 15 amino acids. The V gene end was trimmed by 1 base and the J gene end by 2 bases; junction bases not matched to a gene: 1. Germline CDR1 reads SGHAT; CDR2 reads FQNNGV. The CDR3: CASSLVGQAYNEQFF. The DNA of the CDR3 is TGTGCCAGCAGCTTAGTGGGACAGGCCTACAATGAGCAGTTCTTC.